Given below is one T cell receptor (beta chain) in context. The germline CDR1 and CDR2 sequences are SGHDT and YYEEEE. The trim removed 6 bases at V and 6 bases at J, leaving 5 bases unmatched. The CDR3 totals 14 residues. The data derive from a study of blood T cell repertoires in COVID-19. On the study more broadly: Samples taken during acute and convalescent COVID-19 were collected in the United States, Italy and Spain. Nucleic acid was either cDNA or gDNA, and it came from T cells, B-cell-depleted T cells, or PBMCs.

In the study's own analysis: Reference gene primer amplification in the assay estimated nucleated cell counts. Sequencing used immunoSEQ multiplex PCR; TCRdb keeps in-frame clones, though not all of them. The V and J calls and the clone size are those of that table, but D and trimming were determined from the DNA. This table has some 70,000 clones, 80% to 90% appearing once. The rearrangement links TRBV5-6 to TRBJ2-1; 11 bases match TRBD2. The clonotype comes from a woman aged 60 to 75 with acute or convalescent COVID-19. Material for sequencing was peripheral blood. The CDR3 DNA sequence: TGTGCCAGCATAGAGGGGACTAGCGGCAATGAGCAGTTCTTC. It specifies CASIEGTSGNEQFF.